These 25 T cell receptor beta chains were all obtained from the same sample, sequenced in a study of shared clonotypes between healthy human individuals. The data were produced by immunoSEQ multiplex PCR, yet TCRdb's version contains in-frame clones alone and is incomplete. The repertoire has some 2,100,000 clones, about 94% of them found once; the top ten carry roughly 0.13%. Sequencing used naive CD4+ T cells sorted from blood. The subset here: CD45RA+ positively selected. These receptors were collected from a man between 18 and 29 years old in good health.

J is TRBJ2-1 and V is TRBV10-3; D gene ambiguous. Trimming took 0 bases from V and 6 from J, leaving 12 bases between them. Germline CDR1 reads ENHRY; CDR2 reads SYGVKD. CDR3 length: 15 residues. CDR3 sequence (DNA): TGTGCCATCAGTGAGTCTGCAGCCACACGCAATGAGCAGTTCTTC. It is translated as CAISESAATRNEQFF.

This sequence joins TRBV7-8 and TRBJ1-2, with 8 bases identical to TRBD1. Looked up from germline, CDR1 is SGHVS and CDR2 is FQNEAQ. With V trimmed by 4 bases and J by 8 bases, 6 bases remained unmatched. This CDR3 region has 13 residues. CDR3 nucleotides: TGTGCCAGCAGCTCGGACAGGGAGGGCGGCTACACCTTC. It encodes CASSSDREGGYTF.

This chain connects TRBV10-2 to TRBJ1-2; perhaps TRBD1 as D (5 bases). V lost 9 bases and J lost 3, with 11 bases in between. The CDR3 covers 12 residues. Germline CDR1 is WSHSY and CDR2 is SAAADI. CDR3 coding DNA: TGCGCCAGTCGACAGCAAGACTATGGCTACACCTTC. As protein: CASRQQDYGYTF.

This clone has a single count. The J gene is TRBJ1-1, the V gene TRBV6-1, with no clear D. With 1 base removed from V and 6 bases from J, the gap between germline ends came to 18 bases. The CDR3 consists of 16 residues. Germline CDR1 reads MNHNS; CDR2 reads SASEGT. DNA of the CDR3: TGTGCCAGCAGTGAAGGATACAGAATTCTTGGGGCTGAAGCTTTCTTT. This translates into CASSEGYRILGAEAFF.

This chain uses TRBV5-8 with TRBJ1-4; 9 bases align to TRBD1. The CDR3 length is 15 residues. Germline V gene sequence: CDR1 SGHTS, CDR2 YDEGEE. V trimming: 5 bases; J trimming: 7 bases; junction bases outside the gene matches: 9. The CDR3 DNA sequence: TGTGCCAGCAGTTCTGAAGGGACAGGGACTGAAAAACTGTTTTTT. Its translation: CASSSEGTGTEKLFF.

The CDR3 nucleotides are TGTGCCAGCAGTTCCCGACAGGGGGCTGGCGGGGAGCTGTTTTTT. This translates into CASSSRQGAGGELFF. This rearrangement joins TRBV6-1 to TRBJ2-2; 10 nucleotides align to TRBD1. The ends lost 5 bases at V and 7 bases at J; junction bases unmatched: 7. There are 15 residues in the CDR3. Germline V gene data show CDR1 as MNHNS and CDR2 as SASEGT.

This chain uses TRBV7-2 with TRBJ1-2; D is unresolved. Per the germline V gene, CDR1 is SGHTA and CDR2 is FQGNSA. Trimming took off 0 bases at V and 2 bases at J, with 7 bases between the two ends. This CDR3 is built from 14 residues. In DNA form, the CDR3 reads TGTGCCAGCAGCTTAGCAAATACCAACTATGGCTACACCTTC. It codes for CASSLANTNYGYTF. Using reference TRBV7-2 and TRBJ1-2 for the parts outside the CDR3, the full variable domain is GAGVSQSPSNKVTEKGKDVELRCDPISGHTALYWYRQSLGQGLEFLIYFQGNSAPDKSGLPSDRFSAERTGGSVSTLTIQRTQQEDSAVYLCASSLANTNYGYTFGSGTRLTVV.

The J gene is TRBJ1-1, the V gene TRBV18, with a weak D call TRBD1 (5 bases). With 8 bases removed from V and 7 bases from J, the gap between germline ends came to 17 bases. The CDR3 is 13 residues long. The V gene's germline CDR1 is KGHSH and CDR2 LQKENI. CDR3 DNA sequence: TGTGCCAGCACACGATCGGGGCTGGGTGAAGCTTTCTTT. It encodes CASTRSGLGEAFF.

Comments on this clone: The same CDR3 also results from other DNA sequences found in this sample. J is TRBJ1-1 and V is TRBV6-5, with D perhaps TRBD1 (6 bases). This CDR3 has 13 residues. V lost 5 bases to trimming and J lost 1 base, with 8 bases between them. Germline lookup yields CDR1 MNHEY and CDR2 SVGAGI. This CDR3 reads CASSRDTNTEAFF. Written as DNA, the CDR3 is TGTGCCAGCAGTCGGGACACGAACACTGAAGCTTTCTTT.

The chain joins TRBV19 to TRBJ2-7; perhaps TRBD1 as D (6 bases). The V gene lost 7 bases and the J gene lost 2 bases, with 9 bases spanning the gap. This CDR3 has 12 amino acids. Germline CDR1 is LNHDA and CDR2 is SQIVND (reference sequence). The CDR3 loop is CASKGVPYEQYF. The CDR3 DNA reads TGTGCCAGTAAGGGGGTTCCCTACGAGCAGTACTTC.

This rearrangement joins TRBV11-1 to TRBJ1-1; D remains ambiguous. There are 13 residues in the CDR3. CDR1 SGHAT and CDR2 FQDESV come from the germline V gene (reference sequence). Trimming shortened V by 0 bases and J by 8 bases, and 10 bases separated the two germline ends. The CDR3 protein is CASSLAETTEAFF. CDR3 nucleotide sequence: TGTGCCAGCAGCTTAGCGGAAACAACAGAAGCTTTCTTT.

The chain couples TRBV11-3 to TRBJ1-6; possibly TRBD1 for D (6 bases). The CDR3 has 16 residues. The V end lost 0 bases, the J end lost 14 bases, and 20 bases lay between the germline ends. Germline V gives CDR1 SGHNT, CDR2 YENEEA. The CDR3 loop is CASSLDFAGGGLTLHF. The CDR3 coding sequence is TGTGCCAGCAGCTTAGATTTTGCGGGGGGCGGGCTCACCCTCCACTTT.

The chain joins TRBV6-6 to TRBJ2-5; tentatively, D is TRBD2 (5 bases). The CDR3 totals 13 residues. Looked up from germline, CDR1 is MNHNY and CDR2 is SVGAGI (reference sequence). V was shortened by 7 bases and J by 3 bases, with 12 bases between the two germline ends. Written as DNA, the CDR3 is TGTGCCAGCAACTTAGGACTCAAAGAGACCCAGTACTTC. Its translation: CASNLGLKETQYF.

The gene calls are TRBV18 and TRBJ2-5, with D perhaps given as TRBD1 or TRBD2 (6 bases each). The germline V and J ends were trimmed by 4 bases and 4 bases, with 16 bases remaining between them. This CDR3 spans 15 amino acids. From germline, CDR1 is KGHSH and CDR2 LQKENI. The CDR3 reads CASSLAGGRRETQYF. CDR3 sequence (DNA): TGTGCCAGCTCACTCGCTGGGGGGCGGCGAGAGACCCAGTACTTC.

The V call is TRBV2, the J call TRBJ2-1, with D possibly being TRBD1 or TRBD2 (6 bases each). With 5 bases removed from V and 10 bases from J, the gap between germline ends came to 12 bases. The CDR3 runs 12 residues. Germline V gene data show CDR1 as SNHLY and CDR2 as FYNNEI. CDR3 DNA sequence: TGTGCCAGCAGTAAAACAGGGAGGGAGCAGTTCTTC. Its protein product is CASSKTGREQFF.

V is TRBV5-1 and J is TRBJ2-1; D might be TRBD1 or TRBD2, each matching 5 bases. CDR1 SGHRS and CDR2 YFSETQ come from the germline V gene. The V and J ends lost 2 bases and 7 bases respectively, with 16 bases between them. CDR3 length equals 15 residues. CDR3 nucleotide sequence: TGCGCCAGCAGCTTCTCTCGGGGCACTACAAATGAGCAGTTCTTC. This sequence encodes CASSFSRGTTNEQFF.

V and J are TRBV13 and TRBJ2-4; TRBD1 matches at 8 bases. The V gene's germline CDR1 is PRHDT and CDR2 FYEKMQ (reference sequence). With V trimmed by 0 bases and J by 8 bases, 9 bases remained unmatched. This CDR3 region has 16 residues. The CDR3 spells CASSLGGRGRRYIQYF. In DNA form, the CDR3 reads TGTGCCAGCAGCTTAGGGGGCAGGGGGCGCCGGTACATTCAGTACTTC.

The chain links TRBV5-1 to TRBJ2-5, with TRBD1 identical over 9 bases. The CDR3 loop spans 15 amino acids. The V and J ends lost 2 bases and 5 bases, in that order; junction bases with no gene match: 7. Germline lookup yields CDR1 SGHRS and CDR2 YFSETQ. This chain's CDR3 is CASSFGTGNIETQYF. CDR3 sequence (DNA): TGCGCCAGCAGCTTCGGGACAGGGAATATTGAGACCCAGTACTTC.

The J gene is TRBJ1-1, the V gene TRBV4-2; D not certain. V gave up 1 base and J gave up 1 base, with 7 bases separating them. CDR3 length equals 14 residues. From germline, CDR1 is LGHNA and CDR2 YNFKEQ. CDR3 DNA: TGTGCCAGCAGCCAAGTGAGGGAGAACACTGAAGCTTTCTTT. This translates into CASSQVRENTEAFF.

This clone was observed once. The rearrangement links TRBV6-6 to TRBJ2-7; 7 positions match TRBD2. Unmatched junction bases numbered 7, after V lost 2 bases and J lost 3 bases. CDR3 length equals 15 residues. The germline V gene encodes CDR1 MNHNY and CDR2 SVGAGI (reference sequence). The CDR3 loop reads CASSYGWASGYEQYF. In DNA form, the CDR3 reads TGTGCCAGCAGTTACGGGTGGGCTAGCGGCTACGAGCAGTACTTC.

The J gene is TRBJ1-4, the V gene TRBV15; 7 bases agree with TRBD1. V lost 6 bases to trimming and J lost 4 bases; unmatched junction nucleotides: 11. The germline V gene encodes CDR1 LNHNV and CDR2 YYDKDF (reference sequence). The CDR3 covers 16 residues. CDR3 nucleotides: TGTGCCACCAGAGCTCGGACAGGAGGTGGTAATGAAAAACTGTTTTTT. This gives the protein CATRARTGGGNEKLFF.

The chain has TRBV7-9 and TRBJ1-5; D unclear. Between the trimmed V and J ends, which lost 5 bases and 3 bases, there was a span of 5 bases. The germline CDR1 and CDR2 sequences are SEHNR and FQNEAQ (reference sequence). The CDR3 runs 12 residues. CDR3 amino acids: CASSPPNQPQHF. The CDR3 DNA sequence: TGTGCCAGCAGCCCACCCAATCAGCCCCAGCATTTT.

The chain couples TRBV29-1 to TRBJ2-2; D is undetermined. This CDR3 contains 16 residues. Germline CDR1 and CDR2: SQVTM and ANQGSEA. The V gene lost 0 bases and the J gene lost 1 base, with 12 bases spanning the gap. The CDR3 reads CSVEDARPGNTGELFF. CDR3 in DNA: TGCAGCGTTGAAGATGCTCGCCCGGGGAACACCGGGGAGCTGTTTTTT.

The chain links TRBV9 to TRBJ1-4, with D perhaps matching TRBD1 (5 bases). V lost 4 bases and J lost 8, with 18 bases in between. This CDR3 contains 15 residues. The germline CDR1 and CDR2 sequences are SGDLS and YYNGEE. The CDR3, as DNA: TGTGCCAGCAGCCCCACCCGGGGGTTATCAGAAAAACTGTTTTTT. It specifies CASSPTRGLSEKLFF.

The rearrangement links TRBV18 to TRBJ1-6; D remains unclear. Trimming stripped 3 bases from V and 14 bases from J, with 23 bases between. From germline, CDR1 is KGHSH and CDR2 LQKENI. The CDR3 is 16 residues long. CDR3 nucleotides: TGTGCCAGCTCACCCCAACCTGACACCGCGCCTGGGACCCTCCACTTT. Translation gives CASSPQPDTAPGTLHF.